Each of the 8 T cell receptor beta chains below was sequenced from the same sample in a study of T cells after yellow fever vaccination. MiXCR, applied by TCRdb to the 5' RACE reads, yields one record per CDR3 protein. Of 230,000 or so distinct CDR3 sequences in the sample, approximately 6.8% were seen once. Specimen: CD4+ T cells sorted from PBMCs, collected on the day of the yellow fever booster vaccination. The receptors were sampled from a man aged 25 to 40 who received the YFV17D yellow fever vaccine.

This clonotype was counted ten times or more. The chain joins TRBV7-2 to TRBJ2-5; the D is unclear. Germline values: CDR1 SGHTA, CDR2 FQGNSA. V dropped 5 bases and J dropped 5 bases, with 12 bases sitting between them. CDR3 length: 13 amino acids. CDR3 sequence reads: CASSPTRQETQYF. The DNA for the CDR3 is TGTGCCAGCAGCCCGACACGGCAGGAGACCCAGTACTTC.

Only a few counts were recorded for this clonotype. The CDR3 protein is CSAQPDSGNTIYF. CDR3 sequence (DNA): TGCAGTGCTCAACCCGATAGTGGAAACACCATATATTTT. The chain joins TRBV20-1 to TRBJ1-3; D unclear. The germline gives CDR1 DFQATT, CDR2 SNEGSKA (reference sequence). The CDR3 loop spans 13 amino acids. Trimming removed 5 bases from V and 3 bases from J, with 11 bases in between.

The chain links TRBV10-2 to TRBJ2-3; D possibly corresponds to TRBD2 (5 bases). There are 14 residues in the CDR3. Germline V gives CDR1 WSHSY, CDR2 SAAADI. The V and J ends lost 4 bases and 6 bases respectively, with 14 bases between them. For the CDR3, the DNA is TGCGCCAGCAGTGTAAGCGGATCACGCGATACGCAGTATTTT. As protein: CASSVSGSRDTQYF.

The chain combines TRBV5-8 with TRBJ1-2; possibly TRBD1 for D (5 bases). The CDR3 runs to 13 residues. Germline V gene sequence: CDR1 SGHTS, CDR2 YDEGEE. Trimming took 9 bases from V and 7 from J, leaving 19 bases between them. The CDR3 region is CAMGLLGGTGYTF. As DNA, the CDR3 is TGTGCCATGGGACTCTTGGGTGGTACTGGCTACACCTTC.

This clonotype was detected a few times. The chain employs TRBV20-1 and TRBJ1-5; D is possibly TRBD1 (6 bases). Germline CDR1 DFQATT, CDR2 SNEGSKA (reference sequence). The CDR3 runs to 14 residues. Between the trimmed V and J ends, which lost 7 bases and 2 bases, there was a span of 15 bases. CDR3 DNA: TGCAGTGTCTCTACCAGGGGCGGCAATCAGCCCCAGCATTTT. It specifies CSVSTRGGNQPQHF.

This clonotype occurred a few times. The chain recombines TRBV4-2 with TRBJ2-7, with TRBD2 identical over 8 bases. Unmatched junction bases numbered 2, after V lost 2 bases and J lost 2 bases. Germline CDR1 and CDR2: LGHNA and YNFKEQ. This CDR3 spans 14 amino acids. The CDR3 DNA sequence: TGTGCCAGCAGCCAATTAGCGGGAACCTACGAGCAGTACTTC. This encodes CASSQLAGTYEQYF.

This clonotype was detected many times. The J gene is TRBJ2-3, the V gene TRBV29-1; D might be TRBD1 or TRBD2, each matching 5 bases. This CDR3 spans 14 amino acids. Germline loops: CDR1 SQVTM, CDR2 ANQGSEA. Between the trimmed V and J ends, which lost 0 bases and 2 bases, there was a span of 9 bases. CDR3 region: CSVEDQGPTDTQYF. CDR3 DNA: TGCAGCGTTGAAGACCAGGGACCCACAGATACGCAGTATTTT.

This sequence joins TRBV7-2 and TRBJ1-5; D not resolved. Trimming left V 4 bases short and J 7 bases short, with 14 bases between. Germline values: CDR1 SGHTA, CDR2 FQGNSA. This CDR3 region has 14 residues. CDR3 in DNA: TGTGCCAGCAGCTCACGGACGGTGGCCCAGCCCCAGCATTTT. The encoded protein is CASSSRTVAQPQHF.